This T cell receptor (beta chain) stems from a study of blood T cell repertoires in COVID-19. Study in general: Some COVID-19 samples were acute and others convalescent; all came from the United States, Italy and Spain. The analysed material was cDNA or gDNA that came from T cells, B-cell-depleted T cells, or PBMCs.

Original processing notes: Nucleated cell number was recorded as an estimate derived from reference gene primer amplification. TCRdb's copy holds only in-frame clones and misses some; the assay was immunoSEQ multiplex PCR. V and J calls and clone size follow that table, whereas D and trimming were derived from the DNA. The data contain roughly 67,000 clones, 70% to 90% of them singletons. CDR1 and CDR2 (germline): SGHRS, YFSETQ. The CDR3 has 15 residues. V lost 4 bases to trimming and J lost 6 bases, with 17 bases between them. The specimen was peripheral blood. The clonotype comes from a man between 45 and 60 years old with acute or convalescent COVID-19. J is TRBJ2-1 and V is TRBV5-1; possibly TRBD2 for D (5 bases). The CDR3 region is CASSLPLPGSNEQFF. In nucleotides, the CDR3 is TGCGCCAGCAGCCTCCCCCTTCCGGGAAGCAATGAGCAGTTCTTC.